This T cell receptor (beta chain) was sequenced during a study of blood T cell repertoires in COVID-19. The repertoire was sequenced with immunoSEQ multiplex PCR; TCRdb's copy has only in-frame clones and lacks some. Of hundreds of thousands of clones in the sample, 80% to 90% are singletons; the top ten hold approximately 2.8%. Trimming at V came to 0 bases and at J to 3 bases, leaving 7 bases not matched to a gene. This CDR3 has 17 amino acids. Germline V gives CDR1 GTSNPN, CDR2 SVGIG (reference sequence). This clonotype originated in a woman in her forties or fifties in a cohort exposed to, infected with or recovered from COVID-19 (not recorded which). The sequenced sample was PBMCs or T cells enriched from blood (not recorded which). The rearrangement joins TRBV30 to TRBJ2-6; 8 bases are a match to TRBD1. The CDR3 nucleotides read TGTGCCTGGAGTGTACTGACAGGGGCATATGGGGCCAACGTCCTGACTTTC. Amino acids: CAWSVLTGAYGANVLTF.